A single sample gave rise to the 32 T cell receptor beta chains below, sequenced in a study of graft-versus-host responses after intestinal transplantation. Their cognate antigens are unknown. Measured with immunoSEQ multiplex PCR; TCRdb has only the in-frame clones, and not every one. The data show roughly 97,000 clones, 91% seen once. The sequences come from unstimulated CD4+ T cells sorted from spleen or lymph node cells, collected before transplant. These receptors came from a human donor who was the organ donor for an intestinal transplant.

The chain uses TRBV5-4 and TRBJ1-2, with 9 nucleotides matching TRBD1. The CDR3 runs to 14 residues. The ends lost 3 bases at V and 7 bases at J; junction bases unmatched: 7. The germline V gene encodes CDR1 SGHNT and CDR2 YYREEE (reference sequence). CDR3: CASSSPGQGSGYTF. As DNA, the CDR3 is TGTGCCAGCAGCTCTCCGGGACAGGGTTCTGGCTACACCTTC.

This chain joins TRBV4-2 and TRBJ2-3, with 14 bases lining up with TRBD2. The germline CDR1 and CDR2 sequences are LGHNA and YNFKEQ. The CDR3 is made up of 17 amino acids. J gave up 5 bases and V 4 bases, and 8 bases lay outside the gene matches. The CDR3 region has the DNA TGTGCCAGCAGCCCAGTCGGGACTAGCGGGGGTAAAGATACGCAGTATTTT. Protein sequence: CASSPVGTSGGKDTQYF.

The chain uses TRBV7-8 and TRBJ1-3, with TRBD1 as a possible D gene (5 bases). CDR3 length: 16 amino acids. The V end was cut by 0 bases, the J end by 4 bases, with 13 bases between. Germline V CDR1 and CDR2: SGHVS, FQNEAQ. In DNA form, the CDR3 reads TGTGCCAGCAGCTTAGCCGGGGGGACGGGAGGAAACACCATATATTTT. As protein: CASSLAGGTGGNTIYF.

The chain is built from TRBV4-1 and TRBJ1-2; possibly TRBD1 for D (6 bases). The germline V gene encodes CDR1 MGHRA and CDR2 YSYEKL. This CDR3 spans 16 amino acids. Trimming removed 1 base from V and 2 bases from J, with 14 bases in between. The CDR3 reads CASSQVPGTWNYGYTF. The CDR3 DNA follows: TGCGCCAGCAGCCAAGTACCCGGGACATGGAACTATGGCTACACCTTC.

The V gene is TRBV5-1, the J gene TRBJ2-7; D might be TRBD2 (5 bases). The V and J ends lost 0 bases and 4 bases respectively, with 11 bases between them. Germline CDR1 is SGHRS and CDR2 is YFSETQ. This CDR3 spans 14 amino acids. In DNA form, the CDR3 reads TGCGCCAGCAGCTTGGTAGGGCCGGGGTACGAGCAGTACTTC. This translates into CASSLVGPGYEQYF.

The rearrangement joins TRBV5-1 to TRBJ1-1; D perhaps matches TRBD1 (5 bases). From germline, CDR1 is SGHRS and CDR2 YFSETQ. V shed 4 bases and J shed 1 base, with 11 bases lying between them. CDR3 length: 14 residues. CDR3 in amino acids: CASSLKQENTEAFF. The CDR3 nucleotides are TGCGCCAGCAGCCTGAAACAGGAGAACACTGAAGCTTTCTTT.

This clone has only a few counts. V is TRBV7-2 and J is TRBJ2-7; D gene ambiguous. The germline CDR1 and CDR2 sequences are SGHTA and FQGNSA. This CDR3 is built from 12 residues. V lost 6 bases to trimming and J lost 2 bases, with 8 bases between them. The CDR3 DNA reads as TGTGCCAGCAGGCGAGGCCCCTACGAGCAGTACTTC. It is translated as CASRRGPYEQYF.

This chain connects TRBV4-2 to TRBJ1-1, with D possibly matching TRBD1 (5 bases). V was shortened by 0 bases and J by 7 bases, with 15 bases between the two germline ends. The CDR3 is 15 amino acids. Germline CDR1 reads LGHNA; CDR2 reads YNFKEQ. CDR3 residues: CASSQDQAGGGEAFF. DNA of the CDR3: TGTGCCAGCAGCCAAGATCAGGCGGGGGGTGGTGAAGCTTTCTTT.

CDR3 amino acids: CASGLRGGGYTF. In nucleotides, the CDR3 is TGTGCTAGTGGTTTAAGAGGGGGAGGCTACACCTTC. The rearrangement links TRBV12-5 to TRBJ1-2; the D gene is possibly TRBD1 (6 bases). Germline V gene sequence: CDR1 LGHNT, CDR2 FRNRAP. V shed 3 bases and J shed 8 bases, with 10 bases lying between them. The CDR3 length is 12 residues.

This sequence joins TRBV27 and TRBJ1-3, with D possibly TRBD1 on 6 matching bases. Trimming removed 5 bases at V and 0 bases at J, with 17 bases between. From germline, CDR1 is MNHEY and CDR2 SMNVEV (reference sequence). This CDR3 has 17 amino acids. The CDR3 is CASSPPGHTTSGNTIYF. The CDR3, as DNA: TGTGCCAGCAGTCCTCCGGGACACACAACCTCTGGAAACACCATATATTTT.

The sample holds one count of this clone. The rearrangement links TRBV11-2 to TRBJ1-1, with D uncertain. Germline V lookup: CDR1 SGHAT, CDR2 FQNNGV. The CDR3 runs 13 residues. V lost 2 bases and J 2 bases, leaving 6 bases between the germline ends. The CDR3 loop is CASSLRSNTEAFF. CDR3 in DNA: TGTGCCAGCAGCTTAAGGAGTAACACTGAAGCTTTCTTT.

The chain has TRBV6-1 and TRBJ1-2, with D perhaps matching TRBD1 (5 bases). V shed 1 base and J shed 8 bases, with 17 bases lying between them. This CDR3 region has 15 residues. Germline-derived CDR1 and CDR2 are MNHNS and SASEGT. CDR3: CASSEVSRQGVGYTF. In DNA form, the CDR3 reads TGTGCCAGCAGTGAAGTCAGCAGGCAGGGCGTGGGCTACACCTTC.

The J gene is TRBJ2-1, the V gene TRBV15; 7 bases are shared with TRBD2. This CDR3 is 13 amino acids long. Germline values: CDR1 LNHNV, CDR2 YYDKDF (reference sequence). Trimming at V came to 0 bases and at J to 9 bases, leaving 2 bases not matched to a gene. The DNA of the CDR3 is TGTGCCACCAGCAGAGATCGGGAGGCTGAGCAGTTCTTC. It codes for CATSRDREAEQFF.

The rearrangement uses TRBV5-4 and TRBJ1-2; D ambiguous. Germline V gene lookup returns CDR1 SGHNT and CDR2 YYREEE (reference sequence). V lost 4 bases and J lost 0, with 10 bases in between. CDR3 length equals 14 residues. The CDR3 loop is CASSDRVTNYGYTF. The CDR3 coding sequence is TGTGCCAGCAGCGACCGGGTCACTAACTATGGCTACACCTTC.

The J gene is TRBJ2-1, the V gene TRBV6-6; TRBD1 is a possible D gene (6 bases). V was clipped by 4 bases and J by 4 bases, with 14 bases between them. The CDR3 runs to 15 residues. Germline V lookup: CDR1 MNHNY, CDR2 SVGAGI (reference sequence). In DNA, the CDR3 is TGTGCCAGCAGTTTACAGGGCTCTTGGTACAATGAGCAGTTCTTC. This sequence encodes CASSLQGSWYNEQFF.

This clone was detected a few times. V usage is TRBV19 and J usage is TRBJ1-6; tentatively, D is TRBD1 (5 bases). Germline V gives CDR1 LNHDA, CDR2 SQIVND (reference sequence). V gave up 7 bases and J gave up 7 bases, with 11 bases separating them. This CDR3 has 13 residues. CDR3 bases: TGTGCCAGTATGGGGCTGCTGAATTCACCCCTCCACTTT. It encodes CASMGLLNSPLHF.

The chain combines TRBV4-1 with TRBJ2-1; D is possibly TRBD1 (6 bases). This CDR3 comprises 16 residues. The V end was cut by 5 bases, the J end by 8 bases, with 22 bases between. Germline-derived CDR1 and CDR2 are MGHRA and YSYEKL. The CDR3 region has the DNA TGCGCCAGCAGCTATTGGACAGTCGTTGGAGGTGATGAGCAGTTCTTC. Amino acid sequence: CASSYWTVVGGDEQFF.

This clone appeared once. The CDR3 sequence is CASSDSGTSRNEQFF. The CDR3 nucleotides read TGTGCCAGCAGTGACTCGGGGACTAGCCGCAATGAGCAGTTCTTC. This chain connects TRBV6-4 to TRBJ2-1; 9 nucleotides agree with TRBD2. The CDR3 totals 15 residues. Losses at the gene ends were 0 bases for V and 6 bases for J; bases not matched to a gene: 3. Germline V lookup: CDR1 MRHNA, CDR2 SNTAGT.

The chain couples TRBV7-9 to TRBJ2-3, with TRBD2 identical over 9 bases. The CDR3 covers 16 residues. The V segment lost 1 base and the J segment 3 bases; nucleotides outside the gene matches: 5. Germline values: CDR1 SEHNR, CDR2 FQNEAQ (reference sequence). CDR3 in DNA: TGTGCCAGCAGCTTAGTAGTGGGACTAGCTACAGATACGCAGTATTTT. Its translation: CASSLVVGLATDTQYF.

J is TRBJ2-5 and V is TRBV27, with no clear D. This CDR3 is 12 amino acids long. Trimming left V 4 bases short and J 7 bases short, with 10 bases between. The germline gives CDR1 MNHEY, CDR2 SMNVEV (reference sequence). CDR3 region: CASSSALGTQYF. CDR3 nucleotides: TGTGCCAGCAGTTCCGCCCTCGGGACCCAGTACTTC.

The CDR3: CASSATASYTDTQYF. The CDR3 bases are TGTGCCAGCAGCGCTACTGCAAGTTACACAGATACGCAGTATTTT. The chain has TRBV9 and TRBJ2-3; D call uncertain. There are 15 residues in the CDR3. Germline CDR1 SGDLS, CDR2 YYNGEE. With 3 bases removed from V and 2 bases from J, the gap between germline ends came to 13 bases.

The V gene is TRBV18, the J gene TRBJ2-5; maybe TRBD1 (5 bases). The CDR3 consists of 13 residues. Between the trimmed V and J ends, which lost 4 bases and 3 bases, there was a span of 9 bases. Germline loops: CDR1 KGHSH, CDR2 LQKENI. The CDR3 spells CASSQGREETQYF. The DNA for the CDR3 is TGTGCCAGCTCACAAGGCAGGGAAGAGACCCAGTACTTC.

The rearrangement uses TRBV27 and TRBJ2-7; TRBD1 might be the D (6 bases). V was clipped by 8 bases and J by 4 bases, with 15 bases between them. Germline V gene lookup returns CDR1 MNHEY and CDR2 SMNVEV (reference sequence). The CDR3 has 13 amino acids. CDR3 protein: CASGRLGGYEQYF. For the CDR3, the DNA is TGTGCCAGCGGTCGTTTAGGGGGATACGAGCAGTACTTC.

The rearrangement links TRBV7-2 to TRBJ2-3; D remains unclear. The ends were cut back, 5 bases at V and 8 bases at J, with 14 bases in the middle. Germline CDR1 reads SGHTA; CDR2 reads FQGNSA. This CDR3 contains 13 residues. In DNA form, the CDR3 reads TGTGCCAGCAGCAGGCTAGAGTCGCTTACGCAGTATTTT. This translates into CASSRLESLTQYF. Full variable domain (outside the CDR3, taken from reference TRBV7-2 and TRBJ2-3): GAGVSQSPSNKVTEKGKDVELRCDPISGHTALYWYRQSLGQGLEFLIYFQGNSAPDKSGLPSDRFSAERTGGSVSTLTIQRTQQEDSAVYLCASSRLESLTQYFGPGTRLTVL.

The CDR3 loop is CASSQAGTRDGEQYF. The DNA of the CDR3 is TGCGCCAGCAGCCAAGCCGGGACTAGGGACGGCGAGCAGTACTTC. The gene calls are TRBV4-1 and TRBJ2-7; TRBD2 aligns across 8 bases. The CDR3 spans 15 residues. The ends lost 1 base at V and 6 bases at J; junction bases unmatched: 8. Germline loops: CDR1 MGHRA, CDR2 YSYEKL.

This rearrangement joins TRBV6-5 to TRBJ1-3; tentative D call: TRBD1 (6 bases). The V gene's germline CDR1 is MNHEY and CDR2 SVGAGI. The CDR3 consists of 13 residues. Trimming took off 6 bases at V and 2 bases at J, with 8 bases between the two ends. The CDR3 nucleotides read TGTGCCAGCAGACGGACAGCTGGAAACACCATATATTTT. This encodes CASRRTAGNTIYF.

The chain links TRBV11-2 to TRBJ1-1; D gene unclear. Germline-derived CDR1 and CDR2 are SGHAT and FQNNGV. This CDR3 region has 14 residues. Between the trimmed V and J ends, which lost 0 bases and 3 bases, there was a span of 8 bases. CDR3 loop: CASSLDQTDTEAFF. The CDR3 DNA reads TGTGCCAGCAGCTTAGATCAAACAGACACTGAAGCTTTCTTT.

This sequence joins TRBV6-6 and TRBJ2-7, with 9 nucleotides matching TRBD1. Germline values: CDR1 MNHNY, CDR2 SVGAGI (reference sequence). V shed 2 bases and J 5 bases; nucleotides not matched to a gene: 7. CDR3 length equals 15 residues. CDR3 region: CASSYRTGVSHEQYF. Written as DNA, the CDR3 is TGTGCCAGCAGTTACCGGACAGGGGTTTCCCACGAGCAGTACTTC.

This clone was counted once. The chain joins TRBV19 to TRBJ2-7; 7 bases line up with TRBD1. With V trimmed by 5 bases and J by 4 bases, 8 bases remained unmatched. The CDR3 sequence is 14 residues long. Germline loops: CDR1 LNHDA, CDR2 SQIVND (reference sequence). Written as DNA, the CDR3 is TGTGCCAGTAGTCCCGGGACAGAGACTTACGAGCAGTACTTC. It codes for CASSPGTETYEQYF. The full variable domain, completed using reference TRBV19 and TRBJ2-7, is DGGITQSPKYLFRKEGQNVTLSCEQNLNHDAMYWYRQDPGQGLRLIYYSQIVNDFQKGDIAEGYSVSREKKESFPLTVTSAQKNPTAFYLCASSPGTETYEQYFGPGTRLTVT.

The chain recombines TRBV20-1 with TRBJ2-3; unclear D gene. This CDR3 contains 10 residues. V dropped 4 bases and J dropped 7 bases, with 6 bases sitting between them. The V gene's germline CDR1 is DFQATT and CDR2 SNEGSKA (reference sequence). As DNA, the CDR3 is TGCAGTGCTAAGAGCTATACGCAGTATTTT. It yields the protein CSAKSYTQYF.

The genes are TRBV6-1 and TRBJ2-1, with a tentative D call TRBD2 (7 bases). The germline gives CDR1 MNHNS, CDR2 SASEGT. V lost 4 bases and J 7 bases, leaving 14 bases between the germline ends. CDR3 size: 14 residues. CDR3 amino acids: CASSGGGAGNEQFF. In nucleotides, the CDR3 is TGTGCCAGCAGTGGGGGGGGCGCGGGGAATGAGCAGTTCTTC.

The CDR3 is CATRSKGTATNEKLFF. The CDR3 DNA is TGTGCCACCAGGAGTAAAGGGACAGCAACTAATGAAAAACTGTTTTTT. The chain carries TRBV15 and TRBJ1-4, with 7 bases matching TRBD1. Germline V gene lookup returns CDR1 LNHNV and CDR2 YYDKDF (reference sequence). The CDR3 extends over 16 amino acids. V dropped 6 bases and J dropped 0; count of bases not matched to a gene: 7.